The clone carrying this T cell receptor beta chain was seen repeatedly, ten times or more. In TCRdb, the reads were re-called with MiXCR into one record per CDR3 protein. The sample contains approximately 550,000 distinct CDR3 sequences, 15% to 20% of which appear only once. CDR3 length equals 18 residues. V shed 3 bases and J 0 bases; nucleotides not matched to a gene: 8. Per germline, CDR1 MDHEN and CDR2 SYDVKM. The data originate from a study of T cell repertoires in cytomegalovirus infection. The specimen sequenced was CD8+ T cells from PBMCs. The sequence came from a human donor in good health (CMV status not recorded). Some clones in this sample may be carry-over from other donors' samples. The chain links TRBV28 to TRBJ2-6; the match to TRBD2 covers 7 bases. The CDR3 coding sequence is TGTGCCAGCAGTTTGTCGACTAGCTTGCTCTCTGGGGCCAACGTCCTGACTTTC. This translates into CASSLSTSLLSGANVLTF.